The clone carrying this TCR beta chain occurred a few times. Antigen specificity is unknown. The data were taken from a study of cytomegalovirus exposure and HLA in healthy donors. This CDR3 is 16 amino acids long. Germline V lookup: CDR1 KGHSH, CDR2 LQKENI. The V end was cut by 1 base, the J end by 1 base, with 13 bases between. Vbeta (60) and Jbeta (13) primers were used in the PCR. The repertoire was sequenced with immunoSEQ multiplex PCR; TCRdb's copy has only in-frame clones and lacks some. The sample has 150,000 to 250,000 clones; roughly 85% are singletons. Overall study findings and caveats: Available immune exposure information covered CMV serostatus only. Later on, a genetic analysis was performed. It linked a missense variant in DCLRE1C with V- and J-gene trimming of TCR beta. There were a few CMV-associated chains whose specificity for CMV antigens was confirmed in vitro.

This rearrangement joins TRBV18 to TRBJ1-1; D is possibly TRBD1 (5 bases). Material: PBMCs. The source is a woman aged 45-60 years in good health and CMV-seronegative. DNA for the CDR3: TGTGCCAGCTCACCACGTAAGACAGAAAAGAACACTGAAGCTTTCTTT. Translating it yields CASSPRKTEKNTEAFF.